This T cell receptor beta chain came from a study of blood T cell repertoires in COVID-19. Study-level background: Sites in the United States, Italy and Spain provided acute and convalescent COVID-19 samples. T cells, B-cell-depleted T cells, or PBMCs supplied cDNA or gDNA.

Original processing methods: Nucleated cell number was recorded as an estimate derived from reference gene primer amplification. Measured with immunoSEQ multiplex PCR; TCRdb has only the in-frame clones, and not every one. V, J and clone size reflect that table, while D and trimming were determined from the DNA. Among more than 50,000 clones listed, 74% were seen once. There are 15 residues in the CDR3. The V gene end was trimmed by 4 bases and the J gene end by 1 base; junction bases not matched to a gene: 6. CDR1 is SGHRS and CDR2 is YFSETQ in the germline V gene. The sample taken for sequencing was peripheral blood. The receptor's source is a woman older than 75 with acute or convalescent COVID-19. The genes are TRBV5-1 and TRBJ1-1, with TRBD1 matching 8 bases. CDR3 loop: CASSGPGTGNTEAFF. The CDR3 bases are TGCGCCAGCAGCGGACCCGGGACAGGGAACACTGAAGCTTTCTTT.